The 27 T cell receptor beta chains given below trace back to one sample, sequenced in a study of T cell responses to AZD1222 COVID-19 vaccine. The data were produced by immunoSEQ multiplex PCR, yet TCRdb's version contains in-frame clones alone and is incomplete. This table has about 180,000 clones, 85% to 95% appearing once. The source material was peripheral blood, sampled 28 days after the second dose of the MenACWY control vaccine. Receptors were obtained from an adult who received the MenACWY meningococcal vaccine as a control.

The chain is built from TRBV7-2 and TRBJ1-1, with TRBD1 identical over 8 bases. The J segment lost 4 bases and the V segment lost 1 base, leaving 5 bases of the junction unmatched. CDR3 length equals 15 residues. Per the germline V gene, CDR1 is SGHTA and CDR2 is FQGNSA. CDR3 coding DNA: TGTGCCAGCAGCTTAGGGACAGGGCGTAGCACTGAAGCTTTCTTT. Amino acid sequence: CASSLGTGRSTEAFF.

The rearrangement links TRBV5-4 to TRBJ1-4; no clear D gene. The CDR3 is 13 amino acids. Germline CDR1 and CDR2: SGHNT and YYREEE (reference sequence). Trimming removed 5 bases from V and 4 bases from J, with 9 bases in between. The DNA of the CDR3 is TGTGCCAGCAGAAGGGATATTAATGAAAAACTGTTTTTT. It specifies CASRRDINEKLFF.

The rearrangement joins TRBV7-3 to TRBJ2-3; D possibly matches TRBD1 or TRBD2 (6 bases each). This CDR3 has 15 amino acids. Germline CDR1 reads SGHTA; CDR2 reads FQGTGA. Between the trimmed V and J ends, which lost 5 bases and 5 bases, there was a span of 17 bases. CDR3 region: CASSPGDFLVDTQYF. For the CDR3, the DNA is TGTGCCAGCAGCCCAGGGGACTTCTTGGTAGATACGCAGTATTTT.

J is TRBJ1-6 and V is TRBV20-1; D unclear. Trimming removed 5 bases at V and 5 bases at J, with 10 bases between. The CDR3 is 13 amino acids. The germline CDR1 and CDR2 sequences are DFQATT and SNEGSKA (reference sequence). This CDR3 is CSARGLDNSPLHF. CDR3 DNA: TGCAGTGCTCGTGGACTGGATAATTCACCCCTCCACTTT.

V usage is TRBV18 and J usage is TRBJ1-3; no definite D call. The CDR3 covers 16 residues. Germline lookup yields CDR1 KGHSH and CDR2 LQKENI. Trimming pared 3 bases from V and 0 bases from J, leaving 12 bases between. The CDR3 nucleotides are TGTGCCAGCTCACCGCCCGGGAGTACCTCTGGAAACACCATATATTTT. It yields the protein CASSPPGSTSGNTIYF. The full variable domain, rest sourced from reference TRBV18 and TRBJ1-3, is NAGVMQNPRHLVRRRGQEARLRCSPMKGHSHVYWYRQLPEEGLKFMVYLQKENIIDESGMPKERFSAEFPKEGPSILRIQQVVRGDSAAYFCASSPPGSTSGNTIYFGEGSWLTVV.

This chain uses TRBV5-6 with TRBJ2-1; D uncertain. CDR1 SGHDT and CDR2 YYEEEE come from the germline V gene. Trimming took off 4 bases at V and 5 bases at J, with 4 bases between the two ends. The CDR3 sequence is 11 residues long. CDR3 coding DNA: TGTGCCAGCAGCCGACACAATGAGCAGTTCTTC. This codes for CASSRHNEQFF.

The rearrangement uses TRBV27 and TRBJ1-2, with a possible D match to TRBD1 (6 bases). CDR3 length: 13 residues. V was shortened by 1 base and J by 7 bases, with 10 bases between the two germline ends. Germline CDR1 is MNHEY and CDR2 is SMNVEV (reference sequence). The CDR3 DNA sequence: TGTGCCAGCAGTTTATATGCAGGGGTTGGCTACACCTTC. Protein product: CASSLYAGVGYTF.

The chain combines TRBV5-4 with TRBJ1-2, with a tentative D call TRBD1 (5 bases). The CDR3 runs to 13 residues. V lost 0 bases and J 10 bases, leaving 13 bases between the germline ends. Germline loops: CDR1 SGHNT, CDR2 YYREEE (reference sequence). The CDR3 here is CASSLAGGSLYTF. Written as DNA, the CDR3 is TGTGCCAGCAGCTTGGCCGGGGGGTCCCTCTACACCTTC.

This clone appeared once. The rearrangement uses TRBV4-2 and TRBJ1-2, with D unclear. The CDR3 runs to 17 residues. Trimming shortened V by 4 bases and J by 2 bases, and 20 bases separated the two germline ends. Germline-derived CDR1 and CDR2 are LGHNA and YNFKEQ. The CDR3 is CASSPRLTREVNYGYTF. CDR3 bases: TGTGCCAGCAGCCCGAGACTCACCAGAGAAGTAAACTATGGCTACACCTTC.

The chain is built from TRBV5-5 and TRBJ2-7, with a possible D match to TRBD1 (6 bases). Germline-derived CDR1 and CDR2 are SGHKS and YYEKEE (reference sequence). CDR3 length: 14 residues. The V gene lost 4 bases and the J gene lost 3 bases, with 14 bases spanning the gap. The CDR3 loop is CASSLGQGIYEQYF. The CDR3, as DNA: TGTGCCAGCAGCCTGGGGCAGGGGATCTACGAGCAGTACTTC.

The chain couples TRBV19 to TRBJ2-2, with TRBD1 identical over 7 bases. Per the germline V gene, CDR1 is LNHDA and CDR2 is SQIVND (reference sequence). The V and J ends lost 7 bases and 6 bases, in that order; junction bases with no gene match: 2. The CDR3 has 12 amino acids. The CDR3 sequence is CASIQGAGELFF. The CDR3 region has the DNA TGTGCCAGTATCCAGGGGGCCGGGGAGCTGTTTTTT. Full variable domain (missing parts from reference TRBV19 and TRBJ2-2): DGGITQSPKYLFRKEGQNVTLSCEQNLNHDAMYWYRQDPGQGLRLIYYSQIVNDFQKGDIAEGYSVSREKKESFPLTVTSAQKNPTAFYLCASIQGAGELFFGEGSRLTVL.

This rearrangement joins TRBV5-4 to TRBJ1-2; TRBD1 agrees at 11 bases. This CDR3 is 14 amino acids long. The germline V gene encodes CDR1 SGHNT and CDR2 YYREEE (reference sequence). V lost 9 bases and J lost 5; bases outside the gene matches: 9. DNA for the CDR3: TGTGCCACCCGTGGGACAGGGGGGGCGTATGGCTACACCTTC. This codes for CATRGTGGAYGYTF.

This clone has a single count. The rearrangement joins TRBV7-9 to TRBJ1-3; D unresolved. V was cut by 2 bases and J by 2 bases, with 7 bases left in between. The germline gives CDR1 SEHNR, CDR2 FQNEAQ (reference sequence). CDR3 length equals 14 residues. The CDR3 DNA sequence: TGTGCCAGCAGCTTATCACGGGCTGGAAACACCATATATTTT. Translation: CASSLSRAGNTIYF. Filled out from reference TRBV7-9 and TRBJ1-3, the complete variable domain reads DTGVSQNPRHKITKRGQNVTFRCDPISEHNRLYWYRQTLGQGPEFLTYFQNEAQLEKSRLLSDRFSAERPKGSFSTLEIQRTEQGDSAMYLCASSLSRAGNTIYFGEGSWLTVV.

The chain couples TRBV6-2 or TRBV6-3 to TRBJ2-4; a possible D gene is TRBD2 (5 bases). There are 16 residues in the CDR3. Germline loops: CDR1 MNHEY, CDR2 SVGEGT. The V and J ends lost 5 bases and 0 bases respectively, with 14 bases between them. Written as DNA, the CDR3 is TGTGCCAGCAGTGTTCCCCGGGATTTAGCCAAAAACATTCAGTACTTC. This codes for CASSVPRDLAKNIQYF.

This clone was seen once. This chain connects TRBV30 to TRBJ1-6; D call uncertain. This CDR3 region has 13 residues. Germline V gene sequence: CDR1 GTSNPN, CDR2 SVGIG (reference sequence). DNA of the CDR3: TGTGCATCGAGTCTCTCCTATAATTCACCCCTCCACTTT. It translates to CASSLSYNSPLHF. Filled out from reference TRBV30 and TRBJ1-6, the complete variable domain reads SQTIHQWPATLVQPVGSPLSLECTVEGTSNPNLYWYRQAAGRGLQLLFYSVGIGQISSEVPQNLSASRPQDRQFILSSKKLLLSDSGFYLCASSLSYNSPLHFGNGTRLTVT.

The chain joins TRBV10-2 to TRBJ1-1; 7 nucleotides agree with TRBD1. Germline V gene lookup returns CDR1 WSHSY and CDR2 SAAADI. J gave up 8 bases and V 8 bases, and 11 bases lay outside the gene matches. The CDR3 loop spans 13 amino acids. As DNA, the CDR3 is TGCGCCAGCTACGGGACAGCTCCTTGGGAAGCTTTCTTT. This gives the protein CASYGTAPWEAFF.

V usage is TRBV5-1 and J usage is TRBJ2-7; D gene uncertain. V was pared by 1 base and J by 1 base, with 9 bases between. Germline loops: CDR1 SGHRS, CDR2 YFSETQ. The CDR3 has 14 amino acids. CDR3 nucleotide sequence: TGCGCCAGCAGCTTGATTGGGAAATCCTACGAGCAGTACTTC. Amino acid sequence: CASSLIGKSYEQYF.

The chain combines TRBV4-3 with TRBJ1-3; perhaps TRBD1 as D (5 bases). The CDR3 length is 15 residues. Trimming removed 4 bases from V and 9 bases from J, with 19 bases in between. Germline CDR1 reads LGHNA; CDR2 reads YSLEER. CDR3 sequence reads: CASSLTTDLEGTIYF. In nucleotides, the CDR3 is TGCGCCAGCAGCCTGACGACAGATCTGGAAGGCACCATATATTTT.

Regarding this clone: One junction end does not reproduce the germline sequence, and a read error may be involved. This chain uses TRBV3-1 (or the pseudogene TRBV3-2) with TRBJ1-1; perhaps TRBD1 as D (6 bases). Germline assignment: CDR1 LGHDT and CDR2 YNNKEL (reference sequence). This CDR3 contains 14 residues. CDR3 nucleotides: TGTGCCAGCAACCAAGGGGGGGCGAACACTGAAGCTTTCTTT. Translating it yields CASNQGGANTEAFF.

The chain has TRBV1 and TRBJ2-1; the table names TRBD2, a call not compared with the DNA. TRBV1 is designated a pseudogene. The length of the CDR3 is 15 residues. CDR3 coding DNA: TGCACCAGCAGCCCCAGAGGGGGGGTGCCCAATGAGCAGTTCTTC. The encoded protein is CTSSPRGGVPNEQFF.

This rearrangement joins TRBV2 to TRBJ1-2; TRBD1 matches at 11 bases. Looked up from germline, CDR1 is SNHLY and CDR2 is FYNNEI. Trimming took 4 bases from V and 2 from J; bases not matched to a gene: 3. This CDR3 is built from 15 residues. In DNA, the CDR3 is TGTGCCAGCAGTGTCGGACAGGGGGCAAACTATGGCTACACCTTC. Translation: CASSVGQGANYGYTF.

The chain recombines TRBV5-4 with TRBJ2-1; TRBD1 aligns across 10 bases. J lost 14 bases, V lost 0 bases, and 5 bases had no gene match. The CDR3 length is 13 residues. The germline V gene encodes CDR1 SGHNT and CDR2 YYREEE (reference sequence). The CDR3 here is CASSLEGQGNKFF. Here the CDR3 DNA reads TGTGCCAGCAGCTTGGAGGGACAGGGGAATAAGTTCTTC. The full variable domain, completed using reference TRBV5-4 and TRBJ2-1, is ETGVTQSPTHLIKTRGQQVTLRCSSQSGHNTVSWYQQALGQGPQFIFQYYREEENGRGNFPPRFSGLQFPNYSSELNVNALELDDSALYLCASSLEGQGNKFFGPGTRLTVL.

The DNA of the CDR3 is TGTGCCAGCAGGACGGACAGAAGCTCCTACAATGAGCAGTTCTTC. It codes for CASRTDRSSYNEQFF. J is TRBJ2-1 and V is TRBV11-2, with D perhaps TRBD1 (6 bases). The CDR3 covers 15 residues. The germline gives CDR1 SGHAT, CDR2 FQNNGV. The V and J ends lost 6 bases and 0 bases respectively, with 12 bases between them. The entire variable domain, with the rest obtained from reference TRBV11-2 and TRBJ2-1, is as follows: EAGVAQSPRYKIIEKRQSVAFWCNPISGHATLYWYQQILGQGPKLLIQFQNNGVVDDSQLPKDRFSAERLKGVDSTLKIQPAKLEDSAVYLCASRTDRSSYNEQFFGPGTRLTVL.

V and J are TRBV7-2 and TRBJ2-7; weak D call: TRBD2 (5 bases). V lost 5 bases and J 7 bases, leaving 15 bases between the germline ends. The CDR3 extends over 13 amino acids. Germline-derived CDR1 and CDR2 are SGHTA and FQGNSA. The CDR3 protein is CASSPTTPGEQYF. Written as DNA, the CDR3 is TGTGCCAGCAGCCCTACGACGCCGGGGGAGCAGTACTTC.

A note on this clone: This specimen includes other DNA sequences encoding the same CDR3. This rearrangement joins TRBV7-9 to TRBJ2-1; a possible D gene is TRBD2 (7 bases). The germline V and J ends were trimmed by 2 bases and 6 bases, with 14 bases remaining between them. CDR1 is SEHNR and CDR2 is FQNEAQ in the germline V gene (reference sequence). This CDR3 spans 15 amino acids. CDR3 bases: TGTGCCAGCAGCTTATCTGGGGGGGCCTCCAATGAGCAGTTCTTC. Protein product: CASSLSGGASNEQFF.

The V gene is TRBV28, the J gene TRBJ1-1; TRBD1 is a possible D gene (6 bases). Looked up from germline, CDR1 is MDHEN and CDR2 is SYDVKM. The CDR3 contains 14 residues. The V end was cut by 6 bases, the J end by 1 base, with 12 bases between. This CDR3 is CASRSPGANTEAFF. CDR3 bases: TGTGCCAGCAGATCCCCGGGGGCGAACACTGAAGCTTTCTTT.

The chain recombines TRBV9 with TRBJ1-1; tentative D call: TRBD1 (5 bases). The length of the CDR3 is 15 residues. With 4 bases removed from V and 4 bases from J, the gap between germline ends came to 17 bases. Germline CDR1 SGDLS, CDR2 YYNGEE. CDR3 nucleotides: TGTGCCAGCAGCCCGGGACTCCCGGAGATCACTGAAGCTTTCTTT. Amino acid sequence: CASSPGLPEITEAFF.